This T cell receptor (beta chain) was identified during a study of T cells in Graves' hyperthyroidism and ophthalmopathy. General study points: Most thyroid clonotypes with frequency above 0.001 were detected in blood.

Amplification targeted TCR beta CDR3 regions from RNA transcripts. When the TCR CDR3 underwent first-round RT-PCR, the HTBI primer set was used. TCRdb used MiXCR to reprocess the multiplex PCR reads, holding one entry per CDR3 protein. Among under 250,000 distinct CDR3 sequences listed, 17% were seen once. Thyroid ultrasound and orbital computed tomography, with clinical symptoms and serum thyroxine and TRAb, informed diagnoses. The PBMCs were sourced from fresh peripheral blood (around 9.3 ml). Germline V gene lookup returns CDR1 DFQATT and CDR2 SNEGSKA (reference sequence). V shed 6 bases, J shed 1 base, and the junction held 5 bases outside the gene matches. The CDR3 has 14 amino acids. This clonotype was recorded many times. Its antigen is undetermined.

The chain joins TRBV20-1 to TRBJ2-1; 8 bases map to TRBD2. The clonotype was recovered from a woman aged 45-65 years with Graves' hyperthyroidism. Source material: blood. The chain's CDR3 is CSAKTSDSYNEQFF. The DNA of the CDR3 is TGCAGTGCAAAGACTAGCGATTCCTACAATGAGCAGTTCTTC.